This T cell receptor beta chain emerged from a study of response to subunit inactivated influenza vaccine. V dropped 7 bases and J dropped 0 bases, with 12 bases sitting between them. The germline gives CDR1 DFQATT, CDR2 SNEGSKA (reference sequence). This CDR3 is built from 13 residues. Study results and limitations: There was a suggestion from the authors that each seasonal influenza vaccination recruits few new T cells.

From the RT-PCR reads, TCRdb called clonotypes with MiXCR, one entry per CDR3 protein. The table lists approximately 530,000 distinct CDR3 sequences, less than 10% of them singletons. This clonotype was detected a few times. Its antigen is not identified. The clonotype was recovered from a man between 50 and 75 years old who received an inactivated influenza vaccine. The sequencing here drew on PBMCs from blood, taken less than 30 months after vaccination. The rearrangement uses TRBV20-1 and TRBJ1-1, with D hard to call. For the CDR3, the DNA is TGCAGTGGTTTTGGGGATTTGAACACTGAAGCTTTCTTT. Residues: CSGFGDLNTEAFF.